What follows are 25 T cell receptor beta chains derived from one specimen sequenced in a study of cytomegalovirus exposure and HLA in healthy donors. Amplification used 60 Vbeta primers and 13 Jbeta primers. Assay: immunoSEQ multiplex PCR; the TCRdb copy retains only in-frame clones and omits some. The sample yields some 110,000 clones, around 84% seen once. Sequencing was carried out using PBMCs. These TCRs come from a man aged 25 to 40 in good health and CMV-seropositive.

V usage is TRBV5-4 and J usage is TRBJ2-7, with 7 bases that match TRBD2. Germline lookup yields CDR1 SGHNT and CDR2 YYREEE (reference sequence). Trimming at V came to 5 bases and at J to 5 bases, leaving 10 bases not matched to a gene. There are 14 residues in the CDR3. The CDR3 sequence: CASSLGTNIDEQYF. DNA of the CDR3: TGTGCCAGCAGTTTAGGGACTAATATTGACGAGCAGTACTTC.

CDR3: CASSQDRPGTANSPLHF. As DNA, the CDR3 is TGCGCCAGCAGCCAAGATCGGCCCGGGACAGCAAATTCACCCCTCCACTTT. The chain couples TRBV4-1 to TRBJ1-6; 7 bases match TRBD1. This CDR3 has 17 residues. Germline CDR1 reads MGHRA; CDR2 reads YSYEKL. V was clipped by 0 bases and J by 7 bases; unmatched bases: 9.

The genes are TRBV5-1 and TRBJ2-1; D is undetermined. The germline gives CDR1 SGHRS, CDR2 YFSETQ. V gave up 0 bases and J gave up 5 bases, with 12 bases separating them. The CDR3 has 15 residues. The CDR3, as DNA: TGCGCCAGCAGCTTGGATCGCGGATATCACAATGAGCAGTTCTTC. It encodes CASSLDRGYHNEQFF.

The chain has TRBV9 and TRBJ1-3; the D gene is possibly TRBD1 (5 bases). Germline V lookup: CDR1 SGDLS, CDR2 YYNGEE. This CDR3 is built from 14 residues. The V end lost 4 bases, the J end lost 7 bases, and 15 bases lay between the germline ends. CDR3 coding DNA: TGTGCCAGCAGCCCAACCGGGGGAGGGAACACCATATATTTT. This gives the protein CASSPTGGGNTIYF. Full variable domain (missing parts from reference TRBV9 and TRBJ1-3): DSGVTQTPKHLITATGQRVTLRCSPRSGDLSVYWYQQSLDQGLQFLIQYYNGEERAKGNILERFSAQQFPDLHSELNLSSLELGDSALYFCASSPTGGGNTIYFGEGSWLTVV.

V is TRBV5-1 and J is TRBJ2-7; 10 bases map to TRBD2. The CDR3 has 15 amino acids. CDR1 and CDR2 (germline): SGHRS, YFSETQ. Germline trimming cut 4 bases from V and 3 bases from J; bases unmatched to any gene: 7. The CDR3 DNA reads TGCGCCAGCAGCGCGAAGCGGGGGGGCGTCTACGAGCAGTACTTC. Encoded protein: CASSAKRGGVYEQYF.

For the CDR3, the DNA is TGTGCCAGCAGCGCCGGGACATTCCAAGAGACCCAGTACTTC. Translated, it gives CASSAGTFQETQYF. This rearrangement joins TRBV7-7 to TRBJ2-5; tentative D call: TRBD1 (6 bases). The CDR3 length is 14 residues. Per the germline V gene, CDR1 is SSHAT and CDR2 is FNYEAQ (reference sequence). Trimming left V 5 bases short and J 1 base short, with 11 bases between.

CDR3 loop: CAWSTTRRGGRETQYF. The CDR3, as DNA: TGTGCCTGGAGTACGACTAGGCGGGGGGGCCGGGAGACCCAGTACTTC. J is TRBJ2-5 and V is TRBV30, with TRBD2 matching 9 bases. V was pared by 2 bases and J by 5 bases, with 12 bases of the junction left unmatched. The germline V gene has CDR1 GTSNPN and CDR2 SVGIG (reference sequence). This CDR3 is built from 16 residues.

V and J are TRBV5-1 and TRBJ2-1; TRBD2 matches at 12 bases. V dropped 0 bases and J dropped 6; count of bases not matched to a gene: 10. This CDR3 contains 18 residues. Looked up from germline, CDR1 is SGHRS and CDR2 is YFSETQ. The DNA for the CDR3 is TGCGCCAGCAGCTTGGTCCCGGGGTCTAGCGGGAGGGCCAATGAGCAGTTCTTC. Its translation: CASSLVPGSSGRANEQFF.

The chain carries TRBV19 and TRBJ1-5; 7 bases line up with TRBD1. CDR3 size: 13 residues. J was trimmed by 7 bases and V by 5 bases; bases with no gene match: 5. The germline CDR1 and CDR2 sequences are LNHDA and SQIVND (reference sequence). For the CDR3, the DNA is TGTGCCAGTAGTGACAGGGTGTTCCAGCCCCAGCATTTT. This encodes CASSDRVFQPQHF.

The chain employs TRBV28 and TRBJ2-1; TRBD1 aligns across 7 bases. The CDR3 has 15 amino acids. Germline CDR1 reads MDHEN; CDR2 reads SYDVKM. The V gene end was trimmed by 7 bases and the J gene end by 6 bases; junction bases not matched to a gene: 12. This CDR3 is CASTRQGRVGNEQFF. The CDR3, as DNA: TGTGCCAGCACCCGACAGGGAAGAGTTGGCAATGAGCAGTTCTTC.

J is TRBJ1-1 and V is TRBV6-5; D gene ambiguous. Trimming removed 7 bases at V and 2 bases at J, with 11 bases between. This CDR3 has 13 residues. The germline V gene encodes CDR1 MNHEY and CDR2 SVGAGI. The CDR3 loop reads CASKWQENTEAFF. Written as DNA, the CDR3 is TGTGCCAGCAAGTGGCAGGAAAACACTGAAGCTTTCTTT.

The gene calls are TRBV5-6 and TRBJ2-1; TRBD2 matches 11 bases. CDR1 is SGHDT, CDR2 YYEEEE, per germline. V was clipped by 4 bases and J by 4 bases; unmatched bases: 7. The CDR3 extends over 16 amino acids. The CDR3 DNA reads TGTGCCAGCAGCCTTAGCGGGAGGGCCTCGTACAATGAGCAGTTCTTC. Its protein product is CASSLSGRASYNEQFF. Using reference TRBV5-6 and TRBJ2-1 for the parts outside the CDR3, the full variable domain is DAGVTQSPTHLIKTRGQQVTLRCSPKSGHDTVSWYQQALGQGPQFIFQYYEEEERQRGNFPDRFSGHQFPNYSSELNVNALLLGDSALYLCASSLSGRASYNEQFFGPGTRLTVL.

In its sample, this clone was seen a few times. This chain joins TRBV29-1 and TRBJ2-5, with D tentatively TRBD2 (7 bases). From germline, CDR1 is SQVTM and CDR2 ANQGSEA. Trimming left V 5 bases short and J 5 bases short, with 18 bases between. CDR3 length: 14 amino acids. CDR3 loop: CSVRGGGRWETQYF. The CDR3 region has the DNA TGCAGCGTTCGAGGGGGGGGCCGATGGGAGACCCAGTACTTC.

The rearrangement links TRBV29-1 to TRBJ1-3; TRBD1 might be the D (6 bases). This CDR3 comprises 13 residues. Trimming pared 7 bases from V and 4 bases from J, leaving 14 bases between. The germline gives CDR1 SQVTM, CDR2 ANQGSEA. The DNA of the CDR3 is TGCAGCGGCCTAACAGGGAGCGGAAACACCATATATTTT. This gives the protein CSGLTGSGNTIYF. Complete variable domain (other parts from reference TRBV29-1 and TRBJ1-3): SAVISQKPSRDICQRGTSLTIQCQVDSQVTMMFWYRQQPGQSLTLIATANQGSEATYESGFVIDKFPISRPNLTFSTLTVSNMSPEDSSIYLCSGLTGSGNTIYFGEGSWLTVV.

As regards this clone: The missing conserved phenylalanine or tryptophan at the end of this CDR3 makes a read error likely. The V call is TRBV5-1, the J call TRBJ1-2; 7 bases line up with TRBD1. J was trimmed by 1 base and V by 1 base; bases with no gene match: 4. Germline V CDR1 and CDR2: SGHRS, YFSETQ. The CDR3 spans 15 residues. The CDR3 sequence: CASSLRTGLNYGYTS. The CDR3, as DNA: TGCGCCAGCAGCTTGCGGACAGGCCTTAACTATGGCTACACCTCC.

CDR3 protein: CASSPRGREKLFF. CDR3 DNA sequence: TGTGCCAGCAGCCCCAGGGGGCGTGAAAAACTGTTTTTT. The gene calls are TRBV2 and TRBJ1-4, with TRBD1 matching over 8 bases. Losses at the gene ends were 6 bases for V and 7 bases for J; bases not matched to a gene: 4. Germline V lookup: CDR1 SNHLY, CDR2 FYNNEI. This CDR3 is built from 13 residues.

This chain connects TRBV27 to TRBJ1-5; a weak D match, TRBD1 (5 bases). Per the germline V gene, CDR1 is MNHEY and CDR2 is SMNVEV (reference sequence). The CDR3 sequence is 15 residues long. Trimming shortened V by 6 bases and J by 3 bases, and 15 bases separated the two germline ends. CDR3 in DNA: TGTGCCAGCAGCCCCTGGGGAGGGGACAATCAGCCCCAGCATTTT. It specifies CASSPWGGDNQPQHF.

The chain employs TRBV10-3 and TRBJ2-7; D may be TRBD2 (5 bases). Trimming stripped 0 bases from V and 0 bases from J, with 9 bases between. Germline CDR1 reads ENHRY; CDR2 reads SYGVKD. The CDR3 length is 15 residues. The CDR3 DNA is TGTGCCATCAGTGAGTCGGTTGAGGGCTCCTACGAGCAGTACTTC. This codes for CAISESVEGSYEQYF.

This chain links TRBV2 with TRBJ2-7; possible D gene TRBD2, 5 bases. The CDR3 has 13 residues. Between the trimmed V and J ends, which lost 6 bases and 2 bases, there was a span of 11 bases. CDR1 is SNHLY, CDR2 FYNNEI, per germline. This chain's CDR3 is CASSVGETYEQYV. Written as DNA, the CDR3 is TGTGCCAGCAGCGTCGGGGAAACCTACGAGCAGTACGTC.

V usage is TRBV2 and J usage is TRBJ1-2; 7 nucleotides match TRBD1. Germline CDR1 reads SNHLY; CDR2 reads FYNNEI. Germline trimming cut 6 bases from V and 3 bases from J; bases unmatched to any gene: 7. CDR3 length: 14 residues. The CDR3 sequence: CASRRDRGDYGYTF. The DNA of the CDR3 is TGTGCCAGCAGAAGGGACAGAGGCGACTATGGCTACACCTTC.

In its sample, this clone was seen once. The chain is built from TRBV30 and TRBJ1-6; D is ambiguous. With 2 bases removed from V and 5 bases from J, the gap between germline ends came to 13 bases. Germline V CDR1 and CDR2: GTSNPN, SVGIG (reference sequence). The CDR3 contains 15 residues. CDR3: CAWSFAGSNNSPLHF. CDR3 bases: TGTGCCTGGAGTTTCGCCGGGAGCAATAATTCACCCCTCCACTTT.

The chain links TRBV9 to TRBJ2-7, with D perhaps TRBD1 (6 bases). Germline V gene lookup returns CDR1 SGDLS and CDR2 YYNGEE. Between the trimmed V and J ends, which lost 4 bases and 6 bases, there was a span of 11 bases. The CDR3 has 12 residues. The CDR3 nucleotides read TGTGCCAGCAGCTTTACAGGGACCGAGCAGTACTTC. It translates to CASSFTGTEQYF.

V gene TRBV5-1 combines with J gene TRBJ2-1; TRBD2 agrees at 7 bases. J lost 8 bases, V lost 4 bases, and 15 bases had no gene match. Germline lookup yields CDR1 SGHRS and CDR2 YFSETQ. This CDR3 has 16 residues. CDR3 in DNA: TGCGCCAGCAGCCTTGTAATATCTAAGGGAGGGGATGAGCAGTTCTTC. It codes for CASSLVISKGGDEQFF.

The rearrangement links TRBV9 to TRBJ2-3; 7 bases are shared with TRBD2. The CDR3 covers 17 residues. Germline V gene sequence: CDR1 SGDLS, CDR2 YYNGEE. V shed 4 bases, J shed 0 bases, and the junction held 11 bases outside the gene matches. The CDR3 region has the DNA TGTGCCAGCAGCAAGGGGCCTAGCGGCTACAGCACAGATACGCAGTATTTT. Residues: CASSKGPSGYSTDTQYF.

The chain uses TRBV20-1 and TRBJ2-5, with D possibly matching TRBD2 (5 bases). V lost 5 bases and J 4 bases, leaving 8 bases between the germline ends. The CDR3 consists of 11 residues. CDR1 and CDR2 (germline): DFQATT, SNEGSKA (reference sequence). For the CDR3, the DNA is TGCAGTGCTCCCGCGGGAGAGACCCAGTACTTC. The encoded protein is CSAPAGETQYF.